A single sample is the source of the 19 T cell receptor beta chains below, sequenced in a study of blood T cell repertoires in COVID-19. Profiled with immunoSEQ multiplex PCR; TCRdb holds only in-frame clones, not every one. The sample has tens of thousands of clones, around four fifths seen once. Sequencing was done on a sample of peripheral blood. Receptors were obtained from a woman of 80 years or more with acute or convalescent COVID-19.

The chain combines TRBV16 with TRBJ2-7; TRBD1 aligns across 10 bases. With V trimmed by 0 bases and J by 5 bases, 10 bases remained unmatched. CDR1 KGHSY and CDR2 FQNENV come from the germline V gene. CDR3 length: 17 residues. The CDR3: CASSQSLGQGRGDEQYF. CDR3 nucleotide sequence: TGTGCCAGCAGCCAATCCCTGGGACAGGGGAGAGGGGACGAGCAGTACTTC. The full variable domain, rest sourced from reference TRBV16 and TRBJ2-7, is GEEVAQTPKHLVRGEGQKAKLYCAPIKGHSYVFWYQQVLKNEFKFLISFQNENVFDETGMPKERFSAKCLPNSPCSLEIQATKLEDSAVYFCASSQSLGQGRGDEQYFGPGTRLTVT.

The genes are TRBV19 and TRBJ2-3, with D possibly being TRBD1 or TRBD2 (6 bases each). The V and J ends lost 5 bases and 0 bases respectively, with 12 bases between them. CDR3 length: 15 residues. CDR1 and CDR2 from the germline V gene are LNHDA and SQIVND (reference sequence). CDR3 DNA: TGTGCCAGTAGTTTAGGGGGGCCTAGCACAGATACGCAGTATTTT. This translates into CASSLGGPSTDTQYF.

The chain carries TRBV30 and TRBJ2-7; 8 bases fit TRBD1. Germline V gene data show CDR1 as GTSNPN and CDR2 as SVGIG (reference sequence). The CDR3 length is 19 residues. Trimming at V came to 3 bases and at J to 1 base, leaving 20 bases not matched to a gene. The CDR3, as DNA: TGTGCCTGGAGGGGAACCGGGACAGGCTCCTACTCCAATTCCTACGAGCAGTACTTC. It translates to CAWRGTGTGSYSNSYEQYF.

The chain employs TRBV2 and TRBJ2-3; D is undetermined. CDR1 and CDR2 (germline): SNHLY, FYNNEI. The CDR3 consists of 12 residues. The V gene lost 0 bases and the J gene lost 9 bases, with 7 bases spanning the gap. The CDR3 nucleotides are TGTGCCAGCAGTGAAGCCGGCGGAACGCAGTATTTT. Translation: CASSEAGGTQYF.

The J gene is TRBJ2-7, the V gene TRBV13, with 12 nucleotides matching TRBD1. Germline V gene sequence: CDR1 PRHDT, CDR2 FYEKMQ (reference sequence). V shed 11 bases, J shed 2 bases, and the junction held 25 bases outside the gene matches. The CDR3 covers 20 residues. CDR3: CAASYRDRGRETLWPYEQYF. The CDR3 region has the DNA TGTGCCGCCTCCTACCGGGACAGGGGGCGAGAAACTCTCTGGCCCTACGAGCAGTACTTC. Supplemented by reference TRBV13 and TRBJ2-7, the full variable domain reads AAGVIQSPRHLIKEKRETATLKCYPIPRHDTVYWYQQGPGQDPQFLISFYEKMQSDKGSIPDRFSAQQFSDYHSELNMSSLELGDSALYFCAASYRDRGRETLWPYEQYFGPGTRLTVT.

This rearrangement joins TRBV14 to TRBJ1-4; 8 bases map to TRBD1. Unmatched junction bases numbered 7, after V lost 6 bases and J lost 4 bases. The CDR3 runs 15 residues. The germline gives CDR1 SGHDN, CDR2 FVKESK. The CDR3 here is CASRRRQGLNEKLFF. The DNA of the CDR3 is TGTGCCAGCAGGCGTCGACAGGGGCTTAATGAAAAACTGTTTTTT.

The chain is built from TRBV18 and TRBJ2-1; tentative D call: TRBD1 (5 bases). Deletions cut 4 bases from V and 4 bases from J, with 11 bases between. The CDR3 loop spans 14 amino acids. Germline lookup yields CDR1 KGHSH and CDR2 LQKENI. CDR3 sequence: CASSRQSVYNEQFF. CDR3 sequence (DNA): TGTGCCAGCTCACGACAGAGCGTATACAATGAGCAGTTCTTC.

As DNA, the CDR3 is TGTGCCAGCAGTTACTCGAATCCCCGCGCATATGGCTACACCTTC. Translated, it gives CASSYSNPRAYGYTF. V is TRBV6-2 or TRBV6-3 and J is TRBJ1-2; D is unclear. The germline gives CDR1 MNHEY, CDR2 SVGEGT. This CDR3 is built from 15 residues. Between the trimmed V and J ends, which lost 0 bases and 5 bases, there was a span of 13 bases.

The chain employs TRBV11-2 and TRBJ1-2, with 12 bases aligning to TRBD1. The trim removed 5 bases at V and 4 bases at J, leaving 2 bases unmatched. This CDR3 has 14 amino acids. Germline V gene lookup returns CDR1 SGHAT and CDR2 FQNNGV. CDR3 loop: CASSGTGGGYGYTF. The CDR3 DNA reads as TGTGCCAGCAGCGGGACAGGGGGCGGCTATGGCTACACCTTC.

This chain links TRBV9 with TRBJ2-5; maybe TRBD1 (6 bases). This CDR3 region has 17 residues. Per germline, CDR1 SGDLS and CDR2 YYNGEE. V lost 0 bases and J lost 4, with 19 bases in between. Here the CDR3 DNA reads TGTGCCAGCAGCGTAGATCTAGGGCAGGGGCTTCTAGAGACCCAGTACTTC. It encodes CASSVDLGQGLLETQYF.

The chain couples TRBV9 to TRBJ1-4, with 9 bases that match TRBD1. Trimming took 0 bases from V and 7 from J; bases not matched to a gene: 7. The germline V gene encodes CDR1 SGDLS and CDR2 YYNGEE. The CDR3 loop spans 16 amino acids. The CDR3 region has the DNA TGTGCCAGCAGCGTAGGGACAGGGGTCGGCGGTGAAAAACTGTTTTTT. This gives the protein CASSVGTGVGGEKLFF.

The chain employs TRBV6-2 or TRBV6-3 and TRBJ2-1; 10 bases fit TRBD2. With V trimmed by 2 bases and J by 8 bases, 12 bases remained unmatched. Germline V gives CDR1 MNHEY, CDR2 SVGEGT. The CDR3 consists of 17 residues. The CDR3 region has the DNA TGTGCCAGCAGTTACGGGTTAAGGCTAGCGGGAGATGATGAGCAGTTCTTC. Translated, it gives CASSYGLRLAGDDEQFF.

The rearrangement uses TRBV6-6 and TRBJ2-1, with a weak D call TRBD2 (5 bases). The V end was cut by 1 base, the J end by 9 bases, with 7 bases between. Germline-derived CDR1 and CDR2 are MNHNY and SVGAGI (reference sequence). CDR3 length: 12 residues. CDR3: CASSYLAPEQFF. The CDR3 nucleotides read TGTGCCAGCAGTTACTTAGCGCCTGAGCAGTTCTTC.

The V call is TRBV10-2, the J call TRBJ2-2, with 12 bases matching TRBD2. Germline values: CDR1 WSHSY, CDR2 SAAADI. V lost 2 bases and J lost 3; bases outside the gene matches: 7. This CDR3 spans 18 amino acids. This chain's CDR3 is CASSESAGLAGYTGELFF. DNA for the CDR3: TGCGCCAGCAGTGAGAGCGCTGGACTAGCGGGGTACACCGGGGAGCTGTTTTTT.

This sequence joins TRBV12-3 or TRBV12-4 and TRBJ1-2, with a possible D match to TRBD1 (6 bases). The CDR3 length is 13 residues. Trimming removed 6 bases at V and 7 bases at J, with 15 bases between. As DNA, the CDR3 is TGTGCCAGCAGGCTGTCAGGGGCGAGTGGCTACACCTTC. Translation gives CASRLSGASGYTF.

The CDR3 here is CATSGAGRVSGELFF. As DNA, the CDR3 is TGTGCCACCTCGGGTGCAGGGAGGGTTTCCGGGGAGCTGTTTTTT. The chain uses TRBV24-1 and TRBJ2-2; 7 bases are shared with TRBD2. CDR1 and CDR2 from the germline V gene are KGHDR and SFDVKD. Losses at the gene ends were 9 bases for V and 6 bases for J; bases not matched to a gene: 12. CDR3 length: 15 amino acids.

The V gene is TRBV10-3, the J gene TRBJ2-3; the match to TRBD2 covers 7 bases. V shed 1 base and J 5 bases; nucleotides not matched to a gene: 3. This CDR3 is 14 amino acids long. Per germline, CDR1 ENHRY and CDR2 SYGVKD. CDR3 protein: CAISELAGVDTQYF. DNA for the CDR3: TGTGCCATCAGTGAGTTGGCGGGAGTAGATACGCAGTATTTT.

The chain carries TRBV18 and TRBJ2-5; D possibly corresponds to TRBD1 (5 bases). CDR3 size: 15 residues. V was trimmed by 2 bases and J by 1 base, leaving 11 bases between them. Looked up from germline, CDR1 is KGHSH and CDR2 is LQKENI. CDR3: CASSPIRQFQETQYF. CDR3 sequence (DNA): TGTGCCAGCTCACCAATCCGACAGTTCCAAGAGACCCAGTACTTC.

There are a few counts of this clone. The chain couples TRBV12-3 or TRBV12-4 to TRBJ1-3; 9 bases line up with TRBD1. The CDR3 spans 13 residues. The V and J ends lost 3 bases and 9 bases, in that order; junction bases with no gene match: 3. The CDR3 DNA reads as TGTGCCAGCAGTTTTCAGACAGGGGGCACCATATATTTT. As protein: CASSFQTGGTIYF.